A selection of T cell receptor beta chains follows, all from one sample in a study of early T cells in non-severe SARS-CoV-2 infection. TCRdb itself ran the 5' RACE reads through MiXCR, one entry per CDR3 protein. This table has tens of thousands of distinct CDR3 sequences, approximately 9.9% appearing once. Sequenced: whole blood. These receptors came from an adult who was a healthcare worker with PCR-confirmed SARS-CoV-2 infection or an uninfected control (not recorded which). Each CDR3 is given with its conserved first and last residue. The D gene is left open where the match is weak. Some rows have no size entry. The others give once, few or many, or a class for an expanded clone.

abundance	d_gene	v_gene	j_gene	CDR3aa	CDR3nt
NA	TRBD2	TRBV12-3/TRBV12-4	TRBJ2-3	CASSRRLAGLSTDTQYF	TGTGCCAGCAGCCGTCGACTAGCGGGACTGAGCACAGATACGCAGTATTTT
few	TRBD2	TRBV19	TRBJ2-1	CATSGGAVVEQFF	TGTGCCACTAGCGGGGGGGCCGTGGTTGAGCAGTTCTTC
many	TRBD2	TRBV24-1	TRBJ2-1	CATSLERGEYNEQFF	TGTGCCACCAGTTTAGAGCGGGGGGAGTACAATGAGCAGTTCTTC
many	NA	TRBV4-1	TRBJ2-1	CASRLQVVAYNEQFF	TGCGCCAGCAGACTACAGGTAGTGGCCTACAATGAGCAGTTCTTC
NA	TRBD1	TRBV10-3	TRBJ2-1	CAIGQGANEQFF	TGTGCCATTGGACAGGGGGCCAATGAGCAGTTCTTC
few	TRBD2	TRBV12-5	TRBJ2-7	CASGLSGGALEQYF	TGTGCTAGTGGTCTCAGCGGGGGGGCCCTCGAGCAGTACTTC
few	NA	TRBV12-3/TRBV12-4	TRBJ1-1	CASSSEIEAFF	TGTGCCAGCAGTTCCGAGATTGAAGCTTTCTTT
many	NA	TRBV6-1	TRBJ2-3	CASSDPQDPQYF	TGTGCCAGCAGTGACCCCCAGGACCCGCAGTATTTT
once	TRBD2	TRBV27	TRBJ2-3	CASSLSAAGTALTQYF	TGTGCCAGCAGTTTATCAGCAGCGGGGACCGCCCTTACGCAGTATTTT
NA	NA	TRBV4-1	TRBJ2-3	CASSHINREVGDTQYF	TGCGCCAGCAGCCATATTAACAGGGAAGTTGGAGATACGCAGTATTTT